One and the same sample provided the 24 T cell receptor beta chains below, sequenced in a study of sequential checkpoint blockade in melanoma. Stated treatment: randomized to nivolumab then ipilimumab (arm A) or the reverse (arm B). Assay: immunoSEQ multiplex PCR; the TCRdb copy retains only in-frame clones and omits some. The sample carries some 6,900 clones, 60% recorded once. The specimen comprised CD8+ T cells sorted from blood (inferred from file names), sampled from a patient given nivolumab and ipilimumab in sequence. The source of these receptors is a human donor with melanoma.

Here the CDR3 reads CAISEAGGDYGYTF. The CDR3 bases are TGTGCCATCAGTGAGGCAGGCGGGGACTATGGCTACACCTTC. The rearrangement joins TRBV10-3 to TRBJ1-2; D is uncertain. This CDR3 spans 14 amino acids. V was trimmed by 2 bases and J by 3 bases, leaving 10 bases between them. Germline-derived CDR1 and CDR2 are ENHRY and SYGVKD.

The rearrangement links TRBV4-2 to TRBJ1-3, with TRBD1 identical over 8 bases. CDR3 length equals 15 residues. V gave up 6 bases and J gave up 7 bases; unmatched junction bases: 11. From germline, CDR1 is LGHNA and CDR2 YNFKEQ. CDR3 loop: CASSSHKQGANTIYF. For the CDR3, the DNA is TGTGCCAGCAGTTCTCACAAGCAGGGGGCGAACACCATATATTTT.

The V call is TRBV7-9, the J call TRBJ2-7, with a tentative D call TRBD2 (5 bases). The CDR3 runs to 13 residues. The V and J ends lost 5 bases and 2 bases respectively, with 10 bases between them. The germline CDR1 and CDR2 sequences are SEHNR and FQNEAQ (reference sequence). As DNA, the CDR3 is TGTGCCAGCAGCCCTAGCAGCACCTACGAGCAGTACTTC. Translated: CASSPSSTYEQYF.

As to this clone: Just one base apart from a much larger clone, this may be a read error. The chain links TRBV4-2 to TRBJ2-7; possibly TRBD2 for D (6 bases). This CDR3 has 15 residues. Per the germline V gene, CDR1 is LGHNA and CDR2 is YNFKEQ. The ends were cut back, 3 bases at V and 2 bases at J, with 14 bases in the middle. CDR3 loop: CASSQGGTATYEQYF. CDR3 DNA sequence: TGTGCCAGCAGCCAGGGCGGGACTGCTACCTACGAGCAGTACTTC.

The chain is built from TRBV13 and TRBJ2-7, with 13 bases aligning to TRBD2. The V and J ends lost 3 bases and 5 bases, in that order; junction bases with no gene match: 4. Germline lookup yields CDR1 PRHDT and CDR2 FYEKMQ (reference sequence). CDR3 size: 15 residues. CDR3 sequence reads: CASSLRTSGSNEQYF. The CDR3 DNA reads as TGTGCCAGCAGCTTGAGGACTAGCGGGAGTAACGAGCAGTACTTC.

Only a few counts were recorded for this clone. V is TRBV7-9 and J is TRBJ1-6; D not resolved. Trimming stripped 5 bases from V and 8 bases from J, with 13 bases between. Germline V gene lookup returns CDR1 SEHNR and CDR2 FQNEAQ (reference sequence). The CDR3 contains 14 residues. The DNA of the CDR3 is TGTGCCAGCAGCGTCGTCACCGGGGATTCACCCCTCCACTTT. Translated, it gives CASSVVTGDSPLHF.

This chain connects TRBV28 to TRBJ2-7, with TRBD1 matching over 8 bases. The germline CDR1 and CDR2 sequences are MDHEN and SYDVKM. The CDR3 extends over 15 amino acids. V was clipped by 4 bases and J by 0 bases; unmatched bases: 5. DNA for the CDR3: TGTGCCAGCAGTTCGTACAGGGGGAGCTCCTACGAGCAGTACTTC. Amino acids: CASSSYRGSSYEQYF.

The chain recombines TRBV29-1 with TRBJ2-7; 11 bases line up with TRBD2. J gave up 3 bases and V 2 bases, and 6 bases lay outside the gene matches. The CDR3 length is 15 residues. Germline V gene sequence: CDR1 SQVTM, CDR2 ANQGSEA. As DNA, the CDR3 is TGCAGCGTTGAACTAGTACTAGCGGGAGACTACGAGCAGTACTTC. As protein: CSVELVLAGDYEQYF.

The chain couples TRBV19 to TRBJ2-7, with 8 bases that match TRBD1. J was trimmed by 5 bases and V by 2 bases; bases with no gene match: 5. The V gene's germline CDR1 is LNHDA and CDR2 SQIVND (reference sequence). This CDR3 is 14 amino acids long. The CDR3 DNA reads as TGTGCCAGTAGTATATCCTCAGGGGGCGACGAGCAGTACTTC. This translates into CASSISSGGDEQYF.

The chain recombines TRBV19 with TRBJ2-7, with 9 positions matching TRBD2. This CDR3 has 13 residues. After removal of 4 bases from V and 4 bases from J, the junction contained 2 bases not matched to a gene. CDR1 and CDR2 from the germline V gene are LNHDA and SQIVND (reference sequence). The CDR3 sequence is CASSNSGRYEQYF. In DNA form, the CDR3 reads TGTGCCAGTAGTAATAGCGGGAGATACGAGCAGTACTTC.

The CDR3 DNA follows: TGTGCCAGCAGCCCCGAAACTGCCTACAATGAGCAGTTCTTC. This codes for CASSPETAYNEQFF. This chain uses TRBV6-5 with TRBJ2-1; D uncertain. Germline V gene lookup returns CDR1 MNHEY and CDR2 SVGAGI. The CDR3 runs to 14 residues. V dropped 6 bases and J dropped 2 bases, with 11 bases sitting between them.

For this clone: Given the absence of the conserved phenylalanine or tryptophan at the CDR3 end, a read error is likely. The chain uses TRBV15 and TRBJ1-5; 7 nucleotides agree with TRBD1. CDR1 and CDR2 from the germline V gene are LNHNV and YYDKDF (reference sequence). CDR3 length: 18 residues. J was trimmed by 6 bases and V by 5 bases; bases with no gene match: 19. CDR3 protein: CATSPDGGTELGFQPQHS. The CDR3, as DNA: TGTGCCACCAGCCCCGATGGGGGGACAGAGCTTGGTTTTCAGCCCCAGCATTCT.

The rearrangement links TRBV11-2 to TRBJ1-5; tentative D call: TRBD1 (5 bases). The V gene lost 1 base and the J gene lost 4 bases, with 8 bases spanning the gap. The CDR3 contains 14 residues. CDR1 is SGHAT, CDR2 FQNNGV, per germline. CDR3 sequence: CASSLAGLNQPQHF. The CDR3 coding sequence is TGTGCCAGCAGCTTAGCAGGGCTAAATCAGCCCCAGCATTTT. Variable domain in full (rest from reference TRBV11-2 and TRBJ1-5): EAGVAQSPRYKIIEKRQSVAFWCNPISGHATLYWYQQILGQGPKLLIQFQNNGVVDDSQLPKDRFSAERLKGVDSTLKIQPAKLEDSAVYLCASSLAGLNQPQHFGDGTRLSIL.

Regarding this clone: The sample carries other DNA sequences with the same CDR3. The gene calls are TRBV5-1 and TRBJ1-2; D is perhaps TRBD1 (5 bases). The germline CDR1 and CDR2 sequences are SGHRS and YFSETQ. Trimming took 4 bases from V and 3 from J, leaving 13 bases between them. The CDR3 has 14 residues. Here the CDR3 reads CASSKGQGDYGYTF. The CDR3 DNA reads TGCGCCAGCAGCAAGGGGCAGGGTGACTATGGCTACACCTTC.

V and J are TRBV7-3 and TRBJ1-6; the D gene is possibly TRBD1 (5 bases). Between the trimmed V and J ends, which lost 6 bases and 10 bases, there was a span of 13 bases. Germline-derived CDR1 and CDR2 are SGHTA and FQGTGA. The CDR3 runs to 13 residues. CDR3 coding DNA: TGTGCCAGCAGTCGGGGGTTGGGGTCACCCCTCCACTTT. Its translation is CASSRGLGSPLHF. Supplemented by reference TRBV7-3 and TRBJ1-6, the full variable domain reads GAGVSQTPSNKVTEKGKYVELRCDPISGHTALYWYRQSLGQGPEFLIYFQGTGAADDSGLPNDRFFAVRPEGSVSTLKIQRTERGDSAVYLCASSRGLGSPLHFGNGTRLTVT.

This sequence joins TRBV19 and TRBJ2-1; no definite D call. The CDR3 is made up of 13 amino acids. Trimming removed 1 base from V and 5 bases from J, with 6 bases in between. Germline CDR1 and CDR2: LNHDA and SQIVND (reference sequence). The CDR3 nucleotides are TGTGCCAGTAGTATAGGTGGGCACAATGAGCAGTTCTTC. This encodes CASSIGGHNEQFF.

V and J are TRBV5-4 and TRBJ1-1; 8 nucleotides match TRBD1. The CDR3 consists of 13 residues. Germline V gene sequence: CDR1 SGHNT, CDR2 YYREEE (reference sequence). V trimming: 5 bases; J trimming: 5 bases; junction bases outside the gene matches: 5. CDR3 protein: CASSGQGSTEAFF. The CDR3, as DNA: TGTGCCAGCAGTGGACAGGGTAGTACTGAAGCTTTCTTT.

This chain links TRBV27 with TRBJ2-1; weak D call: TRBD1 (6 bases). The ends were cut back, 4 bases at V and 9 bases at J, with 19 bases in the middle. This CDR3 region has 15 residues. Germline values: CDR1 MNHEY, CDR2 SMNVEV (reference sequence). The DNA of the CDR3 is TGTGCCAGCAGTTGGGCCCCCGAGGGGGAAGGTGAGCAGTTCTTC. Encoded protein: CASSWAPEGEGEQFF.

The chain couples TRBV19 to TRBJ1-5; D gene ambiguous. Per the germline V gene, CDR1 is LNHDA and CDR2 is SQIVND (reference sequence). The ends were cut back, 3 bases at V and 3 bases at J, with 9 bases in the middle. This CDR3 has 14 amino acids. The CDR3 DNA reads TGTGCCAGTAGTATTATGCGTGTCAATCAGCCCCAGCATTTT. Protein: CASSIMRVNQPQHF. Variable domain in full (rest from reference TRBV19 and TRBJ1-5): DGGITQSPKYLFRKEGQNVTLSCEQNLNHDAMYWYRQDPGQGLRLIYYSQIVNDFQKGDIAEGYSVSREKKESFPLTVTSAQKNPTAFYLCASSIMRVNQPQHFGDGTRLSIL.

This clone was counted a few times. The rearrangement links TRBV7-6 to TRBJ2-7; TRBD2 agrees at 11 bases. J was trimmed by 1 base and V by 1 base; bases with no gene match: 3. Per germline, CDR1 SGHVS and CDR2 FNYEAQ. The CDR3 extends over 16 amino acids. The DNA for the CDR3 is TGTGCCAGCAGCTTAGAACTAGCGGGAGAGTCCTACGAGCAGTACTTC. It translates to CASSLELAGESYEQYF.

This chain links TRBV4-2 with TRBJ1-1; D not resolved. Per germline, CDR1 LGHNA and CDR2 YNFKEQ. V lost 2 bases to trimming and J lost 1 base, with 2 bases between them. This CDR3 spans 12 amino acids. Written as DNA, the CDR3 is TGTGCCAGCAGCCAACGGAACACTGAAGCTTTCTTT. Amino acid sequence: CASSQRNTEAFF.

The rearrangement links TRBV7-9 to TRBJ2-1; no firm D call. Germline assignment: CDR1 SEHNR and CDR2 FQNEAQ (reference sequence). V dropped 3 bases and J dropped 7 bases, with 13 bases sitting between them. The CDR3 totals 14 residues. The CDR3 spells CASSFSAELNEQFF. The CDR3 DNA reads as TGTGCCAGCAGCTTTTCGGCGGAGTTGAATGAGCAGTTCTTC.

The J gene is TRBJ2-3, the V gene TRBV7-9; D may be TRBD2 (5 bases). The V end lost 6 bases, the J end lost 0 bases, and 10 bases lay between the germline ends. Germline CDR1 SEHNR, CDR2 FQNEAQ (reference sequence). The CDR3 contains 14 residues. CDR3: CASRLSGSTDTQYF. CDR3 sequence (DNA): TGTGCCAGCAGACTAAGCGGAAGCACAGATACGCAGTATTTT.

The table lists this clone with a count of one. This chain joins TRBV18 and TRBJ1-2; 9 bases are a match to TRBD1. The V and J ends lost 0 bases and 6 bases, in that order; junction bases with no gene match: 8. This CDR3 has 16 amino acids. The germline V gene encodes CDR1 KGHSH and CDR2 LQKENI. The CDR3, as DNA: TGTGCCAGCTCACCACCCCGGACAGGGGACATCCATGGCTACACCTTC. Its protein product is CASSPPRTGDIHGYTF.